This T cell receptor (beta chain) emerged from a study of brain T cells in children with intractable seizures. Time point meaning: blood from clinic visit 5 months post-surgery; TSC patient then seizure free. From germline, CDR1 is LGHDT and CDR2 YNNKEL (reference sequence). With 3 bases clipped from V and 4 bases from J, the junction kept 5 bases outside the gene matches. The CDR3 has 14 residues. Study-level points and caveats: Absence of clones before surgery may stem from lower sequencing depth.

Worth noting for this clone: Its antigen remains unknown.

Sequencing used immunoSEQ multiplex PCR; TCRdb keeps in-frame clones, though not all of them. The sample shows hundreds of thousands of clones, over 90% of them seen only once. Sequenced here: peripheral blood, sampled approximately 5 months after surgery. The sequence was collected from a boy in the first two years of life with tuberous sclerosis and intractable seizures. The rearrangement uses TRBV3-1 (or the pseudogene TRBV3-2) and TRBJ1-2, with 7 bases identical to TRBD1. The CDR3 DNA reads as TGTGCCAGCAGCCAGACCAACAGGGGCTATGGCTACACCTTC. Protein: CASSQTNRGYGYTF.